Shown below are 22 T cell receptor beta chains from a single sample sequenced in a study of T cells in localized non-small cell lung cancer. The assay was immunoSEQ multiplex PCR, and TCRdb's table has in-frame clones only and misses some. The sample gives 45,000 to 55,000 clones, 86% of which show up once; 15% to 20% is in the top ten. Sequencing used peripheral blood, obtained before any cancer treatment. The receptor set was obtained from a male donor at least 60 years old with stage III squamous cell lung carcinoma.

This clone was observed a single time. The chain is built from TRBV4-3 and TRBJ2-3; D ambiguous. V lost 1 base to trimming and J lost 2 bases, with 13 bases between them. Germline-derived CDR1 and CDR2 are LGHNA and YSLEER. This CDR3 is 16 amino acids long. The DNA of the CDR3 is TGCGCCAGCAGCCAAGGGGCTTTTCACGACACAGATACGCAGTATTTT. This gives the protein CASSQGAFHDTDTQYF.

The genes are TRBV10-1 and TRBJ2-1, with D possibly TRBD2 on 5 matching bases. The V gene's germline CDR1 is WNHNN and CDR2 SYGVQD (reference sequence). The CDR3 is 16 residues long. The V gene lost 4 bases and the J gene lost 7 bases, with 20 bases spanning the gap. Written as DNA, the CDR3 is TGCGCCAGCAGTGCACCCCCTAGGGAGATAATAAATGAGCAGTTCTTC. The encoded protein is CASSAPPREIINEQFF.

The CDR3 spells CASSQQSGTGDGYTF. The DNA of the CDR3 is TGTGCCAGCAGCCAACAATCCGGGACAGGGGATGGCTACACCTTC. The gene calls are TRBV14 and TRBJ1-2; TRBD1 matches at 10 bases. This CDR3 has 15 amino acids. The ends lost 2 bases at V and 6 bases at J; junction bases unmatched: 6. Germline CDR1 reads SGHDN; CDR2 reads FVKESK.

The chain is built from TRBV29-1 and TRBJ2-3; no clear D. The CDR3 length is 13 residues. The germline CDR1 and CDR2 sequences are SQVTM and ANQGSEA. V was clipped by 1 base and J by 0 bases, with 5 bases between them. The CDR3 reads CSVEVGSTDTQYF. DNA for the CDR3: TGCAGCGTTGAAGTAGGGAGCACAGATACGCAGTATTTT.

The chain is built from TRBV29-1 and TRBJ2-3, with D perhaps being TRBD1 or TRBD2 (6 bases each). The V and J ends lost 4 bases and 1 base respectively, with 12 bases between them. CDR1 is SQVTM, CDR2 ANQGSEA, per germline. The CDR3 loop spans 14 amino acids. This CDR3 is CSVGKGGGTDTQYF. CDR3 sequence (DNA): TGCAGCGTTGGCAAGGGGGGAGGCACAGATACGCAGTATTTT.

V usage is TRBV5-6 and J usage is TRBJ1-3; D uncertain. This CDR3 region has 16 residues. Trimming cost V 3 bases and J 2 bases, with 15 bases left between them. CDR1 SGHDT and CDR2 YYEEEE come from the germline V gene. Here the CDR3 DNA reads TGTGCCAGCAGCTATACCCGGACCCGGGCTGGAAACACCATATATTTT. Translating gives CASSYTRTRAGNTIYF.

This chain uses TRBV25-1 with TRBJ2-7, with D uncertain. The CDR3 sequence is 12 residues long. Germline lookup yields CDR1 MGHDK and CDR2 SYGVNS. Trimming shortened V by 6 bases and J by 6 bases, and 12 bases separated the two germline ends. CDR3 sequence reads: CASRFGWGEQYF. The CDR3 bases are TGTGCCAGCAGATTCGGCTGGGGCGAGCAGTACTTC.

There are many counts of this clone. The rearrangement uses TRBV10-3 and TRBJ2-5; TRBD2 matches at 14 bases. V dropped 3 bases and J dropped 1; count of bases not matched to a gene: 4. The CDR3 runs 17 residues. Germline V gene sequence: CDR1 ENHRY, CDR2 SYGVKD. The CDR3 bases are TGTGCCATCAGTGACTTCGGGACTAGCGGGAGCCAAGAGACCCAGTACTTC. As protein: CAISDFGTSGSQETQYF.

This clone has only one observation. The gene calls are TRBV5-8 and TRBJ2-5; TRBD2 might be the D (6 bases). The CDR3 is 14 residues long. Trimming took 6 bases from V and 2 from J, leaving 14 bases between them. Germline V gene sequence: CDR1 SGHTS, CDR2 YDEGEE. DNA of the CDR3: TGTGCCAGCACCCCTGGGGGGTTGCAAGAGACCCAGTACTTC. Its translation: CASTPGGLQETQYF. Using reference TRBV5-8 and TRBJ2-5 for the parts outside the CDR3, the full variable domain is EAGVTQSPTHLIKTRGQQATLRCSPISGHTSVYWYQQALGLGLQFLLWYDEGEERNRGNFPPRFSGRQFPNYSSELNVNALELEDSALYLCASTPGGLQETQYFGPGTRLLVL.

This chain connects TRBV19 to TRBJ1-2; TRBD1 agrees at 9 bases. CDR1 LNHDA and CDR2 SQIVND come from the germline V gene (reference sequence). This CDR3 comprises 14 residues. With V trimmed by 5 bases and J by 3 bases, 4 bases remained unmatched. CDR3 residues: CASSPGQGYYGYTF. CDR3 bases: TGTGCCAGTAGTCCGGGACAGGGTTACTATGGCTACACCTTC.

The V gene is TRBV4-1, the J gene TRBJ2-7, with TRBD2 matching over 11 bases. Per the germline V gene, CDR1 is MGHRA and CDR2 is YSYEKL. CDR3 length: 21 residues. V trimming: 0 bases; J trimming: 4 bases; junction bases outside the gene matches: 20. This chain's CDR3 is CASSQDGLGRGLAGGLYEQYF. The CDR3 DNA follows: TGCGCCAGCAGCCAAGATGGGTTGGGCAGGGGCCTAGCGGGAGGCCTGTACGAGCAGTACTTC.

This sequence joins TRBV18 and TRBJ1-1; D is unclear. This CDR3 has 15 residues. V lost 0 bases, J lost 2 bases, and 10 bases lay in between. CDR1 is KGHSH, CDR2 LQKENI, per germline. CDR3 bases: TGTGCCAGCTCACCACCATCCAGGCACAACACTGAAGCTTTCTTT. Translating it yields CASSPPSRHNTEAFF. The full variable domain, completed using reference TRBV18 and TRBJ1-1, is NAGVMQNPRHLVRRRGQEARLRCSPMKGHSHVYWYRQLPEEGLKFMVYLQKENIIDESGMPKERFSAEFPKEGPSILRIQQVVRGDSAAYFCASSPPSRHNTEAFFGQGTRLTVV.

CDR3 protein: CASSSNPGLQETQYF. The DNA of the CDR3 is TGTGCCAGCAGCTCCAACCCGGGACTACAAGAGACCCAGTACTTC. The chain combines TRBV7-7 with TRBJ2-5, with 7 bases aligning to TRBD2. V dropped 4 bases and J dropped 2; count of bases not matched to a gene: 7. Germline values: CDR1 SSHAT, CDR2 FNYEAQ (reference sequence). This CDR3 has 15 amino acids.

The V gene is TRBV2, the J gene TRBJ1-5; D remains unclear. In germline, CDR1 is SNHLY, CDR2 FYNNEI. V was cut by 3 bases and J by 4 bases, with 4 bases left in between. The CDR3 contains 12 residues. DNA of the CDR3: TGTGCCAGCAGTGACGGGAATCAGCCCCAGCATTTT. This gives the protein CASSDGNQPQHF.

DNA for the CDR3: TGTGCCAGCCAGGACAGCATGGGAAACACCATATATTTT. Its translation is CASQDSMGNTIYF. The J gene is TRBJ1-3, the V gene TRBV19, with D perhaps TRBD1 (6 bases). Germline lookup yields CDR1 LNHDA and CDR2 SQIVND (reference sequence). The V gene lost 9 bases and the J gene lost 4 bases, with 13 bases spanning the gap. CDR3 length equals 13 residues.

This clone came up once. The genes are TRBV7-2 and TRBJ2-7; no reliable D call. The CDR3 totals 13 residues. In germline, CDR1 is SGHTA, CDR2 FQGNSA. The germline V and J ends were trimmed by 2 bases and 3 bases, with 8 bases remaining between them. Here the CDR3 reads CASSLPEYYEQYF. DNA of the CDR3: TGTGCCAGCAGCTTACCAGAATACTACGAGCAGTACTTC. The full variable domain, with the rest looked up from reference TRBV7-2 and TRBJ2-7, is GAGVSQSPSNKVTEKGKDVELRCDPISGHTALYWYRQSLGQGLEFLIYFQGNSAPDKSGLPSDRFSAERTGGSVSTLTIQRTQQEDSAVYLCASSLPEYYEQYFGPGTRLTVT.

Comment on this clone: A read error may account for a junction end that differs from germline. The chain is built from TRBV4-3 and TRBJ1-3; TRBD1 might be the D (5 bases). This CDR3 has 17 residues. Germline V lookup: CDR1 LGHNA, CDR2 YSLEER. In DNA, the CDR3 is TGCGCCAGCAGCCAATCAGACGTCAGGGTCTCTGGAGACACCATATATTTT. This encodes CASSQSDVRVSGDTIYF.

The CDR3: CSVDPGQGTGELFF. The CDR3 nucleotides read TGCAGCGTTGACCCTGGACAGGGGACCGGGGAGCTGTTTTTT. The chain employs TRBV29-1 and TRBJ2-2; 9 nucleotides align to TRBD1. This CDR3 is 14 amino acids long. The germline V gene has CDR1 SQVTM and CDR2 ANQGSEA. The V segment lost 3 bases and the J segment 5 bases; nucleotides outside the gene matches: 4.

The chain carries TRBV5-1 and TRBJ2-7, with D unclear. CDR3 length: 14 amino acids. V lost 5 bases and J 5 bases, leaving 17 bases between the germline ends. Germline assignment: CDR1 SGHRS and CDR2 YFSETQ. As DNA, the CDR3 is TGCGCCAGCAGATTTCTGGGTAATAGGAACGAGCAGTACTTC. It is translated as CASRFLGNRNEQYF.

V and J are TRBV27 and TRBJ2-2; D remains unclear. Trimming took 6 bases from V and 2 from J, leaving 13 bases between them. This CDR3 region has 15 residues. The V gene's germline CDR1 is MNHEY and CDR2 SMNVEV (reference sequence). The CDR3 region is CASSPSFFNTGELFF. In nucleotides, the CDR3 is TGTGCCAGCAGCCCTAGTTTCTTTAACACCGGGGAGCTGTTTTTT.

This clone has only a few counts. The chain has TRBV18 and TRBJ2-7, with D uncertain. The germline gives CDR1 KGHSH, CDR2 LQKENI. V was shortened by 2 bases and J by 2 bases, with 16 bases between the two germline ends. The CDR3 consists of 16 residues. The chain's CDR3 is CASSPAIGLAAYEQYF. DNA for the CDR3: TGTGCCAGCTCACCAGCGATTGGGCTCGCGGCCTACGAGCAGTACTTC.

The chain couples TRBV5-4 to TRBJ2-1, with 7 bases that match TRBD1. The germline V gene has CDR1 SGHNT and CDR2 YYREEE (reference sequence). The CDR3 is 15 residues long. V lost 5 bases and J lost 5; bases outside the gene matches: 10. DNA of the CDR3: TGTGCCAGCAGTTTTACAGGGGTTCGCCACAATGAGCAGTTCTTC. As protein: CASSFTGVRHNEQFF.